The sequence of this T cell receptor beta chain was determined in a study of vaccination effects on CD4 cells after COVID-19. ViraFEST expansion of antigen-specific CD4+ T cells with viral peptide pools preceded sequencing. Investigators separated out CD4+ T cells once approximately 9 days of culture had passed. Neither prior SARS-CoV-2 infection nor positive nucleocapsid antibodies were present in the vaccine recipients. Overall study results and limits: Marked clonal contraction was seen in infection- and vaccine-induced clones late after vaccination.

Trimming stripped 2 bases from V and 4 bases from J, with 10 bases between. Germline values: CDR1 SGDLS, CDR2 YYNGEE. This CDR3 region has 14 residues. A word on this clone: The antigen remains unidentified. Other nucleotide sequences from this sample produce the same CDR3.

This table comes from immunoSEQ multiplex PCR, and its TCRdb copy is limited to in-frame clones, with some not included. The sample lists 20,000 to 25,000 clones, 65% to 80% occurring once. The chain joins TRBV9 to TRBJ1-5, with a tentative D call TRBD1 (5 bases). The sequence was collected from a human donor who received a COVID-19 vaccine. Sequences were derived from CD4+ T cells from PBMCs cultured with HCoV-NL63 spike peptides, sampled before COVID-19 vaccination. CDR3 in DNA: TGTGCCAGCAGCGTCGGGACGGTAAATCAGCCCCAGCATTTT. This gives the protein CASSVGTVNQPQHF.